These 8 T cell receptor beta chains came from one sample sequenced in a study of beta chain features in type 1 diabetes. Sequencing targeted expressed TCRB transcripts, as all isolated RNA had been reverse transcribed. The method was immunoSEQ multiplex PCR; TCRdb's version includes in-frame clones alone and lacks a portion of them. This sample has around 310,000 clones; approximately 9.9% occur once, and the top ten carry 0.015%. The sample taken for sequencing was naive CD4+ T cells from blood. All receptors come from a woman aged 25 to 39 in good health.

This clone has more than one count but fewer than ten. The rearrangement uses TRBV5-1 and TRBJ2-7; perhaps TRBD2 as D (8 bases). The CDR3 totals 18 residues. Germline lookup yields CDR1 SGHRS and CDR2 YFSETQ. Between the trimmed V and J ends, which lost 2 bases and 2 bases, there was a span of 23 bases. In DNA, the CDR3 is TGCGCCAGCAGCTTCCAGGGGGGGACGGCGGGAGGACCCTACGAGCAGTACTTC. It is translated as CASSFQGGTAGGPYEQYF. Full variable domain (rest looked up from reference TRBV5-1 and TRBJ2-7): KAGVTQTPRYLIKTRGQQVTLSCSPISGHRSVSWYQQTPGQGLQFLFEYFSETQRNKGNFPGRFSGRQFSNSRSEMNVSTLELGDSALYLCASSFQGGTAGGPYEQYFGPGTRLTVT.

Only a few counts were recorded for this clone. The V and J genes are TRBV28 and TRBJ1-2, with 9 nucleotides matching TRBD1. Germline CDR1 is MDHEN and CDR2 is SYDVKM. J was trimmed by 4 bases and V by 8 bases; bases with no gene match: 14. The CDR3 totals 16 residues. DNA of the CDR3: TGTGCCAGCCGTAACGACGAAACAGGGGGCCTCTATGGCTACACCTTC. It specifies CASRNDETGGLYGYTF.

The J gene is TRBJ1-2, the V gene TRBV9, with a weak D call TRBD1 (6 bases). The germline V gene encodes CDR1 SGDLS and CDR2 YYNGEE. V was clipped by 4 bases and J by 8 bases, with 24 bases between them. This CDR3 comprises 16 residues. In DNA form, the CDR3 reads TGTGCCAGCAGCCTTCGGTCAAGGGGGAAACCGGGGGGCTACACCTTC. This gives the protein CASSLRSRGKPGGYTF.

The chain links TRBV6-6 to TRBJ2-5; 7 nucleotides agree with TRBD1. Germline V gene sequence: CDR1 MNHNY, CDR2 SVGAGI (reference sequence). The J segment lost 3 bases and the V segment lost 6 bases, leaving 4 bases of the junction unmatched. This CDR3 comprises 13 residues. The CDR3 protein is CASSRQGEETQYF. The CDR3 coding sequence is TGTGCCAGCAGCCGGCAGGGGGAAGAGACCCAGTACTTC.

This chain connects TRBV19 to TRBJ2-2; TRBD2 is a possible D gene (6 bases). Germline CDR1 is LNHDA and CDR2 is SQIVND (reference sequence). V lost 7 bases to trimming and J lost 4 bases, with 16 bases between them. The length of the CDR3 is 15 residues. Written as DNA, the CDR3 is TGTGCCAGTATCCCCGGGCGGGAAGGCACCGGGGAGCTGTTTTTT. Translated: CASIPGREGTGELFF.

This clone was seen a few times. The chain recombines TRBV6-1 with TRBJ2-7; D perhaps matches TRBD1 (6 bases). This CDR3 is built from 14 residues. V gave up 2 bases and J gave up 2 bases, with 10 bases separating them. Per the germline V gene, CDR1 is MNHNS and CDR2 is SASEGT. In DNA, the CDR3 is TGTGCCAGCAGTGAACAGGGGCCGACCTACGAGCAGTACTTC. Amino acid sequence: CASSEQGPTYEQYF.

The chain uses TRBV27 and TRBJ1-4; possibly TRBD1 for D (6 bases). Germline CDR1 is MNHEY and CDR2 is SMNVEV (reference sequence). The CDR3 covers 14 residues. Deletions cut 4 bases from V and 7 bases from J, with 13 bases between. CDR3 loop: CASSSGGTGEKLFF. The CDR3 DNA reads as TGTGCCAGCAGTTCGGGGGGCACCGGTGAAAAACTGTTTTTT.

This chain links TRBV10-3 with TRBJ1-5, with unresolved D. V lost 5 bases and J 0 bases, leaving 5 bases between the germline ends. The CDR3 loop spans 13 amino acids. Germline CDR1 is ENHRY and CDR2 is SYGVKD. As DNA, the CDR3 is TGTGCCATCAGTCCTTCTAGCAATCAGCCCCAGCATTTT. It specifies CAISPSSNQPQHF.